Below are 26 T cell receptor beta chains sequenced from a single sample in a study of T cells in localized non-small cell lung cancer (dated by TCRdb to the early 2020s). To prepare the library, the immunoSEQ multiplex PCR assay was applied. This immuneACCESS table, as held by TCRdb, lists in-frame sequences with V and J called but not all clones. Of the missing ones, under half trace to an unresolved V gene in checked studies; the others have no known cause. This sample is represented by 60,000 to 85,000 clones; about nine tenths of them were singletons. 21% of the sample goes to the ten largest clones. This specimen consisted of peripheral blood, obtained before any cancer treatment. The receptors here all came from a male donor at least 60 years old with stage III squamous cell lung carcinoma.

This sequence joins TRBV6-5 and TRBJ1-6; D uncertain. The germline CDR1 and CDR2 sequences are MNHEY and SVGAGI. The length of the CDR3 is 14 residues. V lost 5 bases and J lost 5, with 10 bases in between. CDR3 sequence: CASSRDLNNSPLHF. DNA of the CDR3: TGTGCCAGCAGTCGCGATTTAAATAATTCACCCCTCCACTTT.

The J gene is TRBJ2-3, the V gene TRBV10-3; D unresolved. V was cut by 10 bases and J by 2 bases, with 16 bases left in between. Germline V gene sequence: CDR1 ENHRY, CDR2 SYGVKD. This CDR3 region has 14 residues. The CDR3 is CATSTKETTDTQYF. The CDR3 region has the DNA TGTGCCACATCGACCAAAGAGACCACAGATACGCAGTATTTT.

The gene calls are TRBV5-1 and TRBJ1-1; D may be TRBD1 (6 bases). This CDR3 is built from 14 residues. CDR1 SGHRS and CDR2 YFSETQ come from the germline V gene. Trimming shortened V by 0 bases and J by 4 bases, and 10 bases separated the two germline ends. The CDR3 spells CASSLAGDATEAFF. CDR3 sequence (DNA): TGCGCCAGCAGCTTGGCAGGGGATGCCACTGAAGCTTTCTTT.

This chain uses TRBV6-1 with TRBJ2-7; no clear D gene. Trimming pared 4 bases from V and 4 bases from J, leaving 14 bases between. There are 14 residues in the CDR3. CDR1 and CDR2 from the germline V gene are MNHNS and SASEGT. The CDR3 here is CASSGLQFMYEQYF. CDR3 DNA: TGTGCCAGCAGTGGTCTGCAGTTTATGTACGAGCAGTACTTC.

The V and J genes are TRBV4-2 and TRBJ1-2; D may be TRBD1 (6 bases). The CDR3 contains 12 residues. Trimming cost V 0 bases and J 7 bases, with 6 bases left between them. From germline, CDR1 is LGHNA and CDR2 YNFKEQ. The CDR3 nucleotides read TGTGCCAGCAGCCAAGACAGGGGTGGCTACACCTTC. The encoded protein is CASSQDRGGYTF.

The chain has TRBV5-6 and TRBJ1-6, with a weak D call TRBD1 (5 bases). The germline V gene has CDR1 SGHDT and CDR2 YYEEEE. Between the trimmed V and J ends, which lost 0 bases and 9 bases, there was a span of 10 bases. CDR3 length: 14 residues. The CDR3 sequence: CASSLGTLGSPLHF. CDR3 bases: TGTGCCAGCAGCTTGGGGACATTGGGTTCACCCCTCCACTTT.

In DNA form, the CDR3 reads TGTGCCAGCAGCCCAGGGACTAGCGGGTACTTAAGCACAGATACGCAGTATTTT. Translating it yields CASSPGTSGYLSTDTQYF. This sequence joins TRBV5-6 and TRBJ2-3; 12 bases line up with TRBD2. The CDR3 loop spans 18 amino acids. Unmatched junction bases numbered 9, after V lost 4 bases and J lost 0 bases. The germline CDR1 and CDR2 sequences are SGHDT and YYEEEE.

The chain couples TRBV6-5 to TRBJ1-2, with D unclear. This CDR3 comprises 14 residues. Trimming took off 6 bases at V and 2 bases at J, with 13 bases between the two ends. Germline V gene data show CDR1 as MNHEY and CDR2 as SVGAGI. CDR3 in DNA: TGTGCCAGCAGGCTGGCGACGGGAAACTATGGCTACACCTTC. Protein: CASRLATGNYGYTF.

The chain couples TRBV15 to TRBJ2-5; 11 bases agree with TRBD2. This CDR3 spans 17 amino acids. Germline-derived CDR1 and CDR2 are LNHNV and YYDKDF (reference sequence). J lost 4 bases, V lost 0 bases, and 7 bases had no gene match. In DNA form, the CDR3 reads TGTGCCACCAGCAGAGATCATAGAACTAGCGGGGGAGAGACCCAGTACTTC. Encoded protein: CATSRDHRTSGGETQYF.

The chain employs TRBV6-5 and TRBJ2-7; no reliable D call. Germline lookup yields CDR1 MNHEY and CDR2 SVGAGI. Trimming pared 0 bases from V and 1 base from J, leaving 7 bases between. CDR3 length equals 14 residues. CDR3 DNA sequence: TGTGCCAGCAGTTACTCGAGCCAATCCTACGAGCAGTACTTC. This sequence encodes CASSYSSQSYEQYF.

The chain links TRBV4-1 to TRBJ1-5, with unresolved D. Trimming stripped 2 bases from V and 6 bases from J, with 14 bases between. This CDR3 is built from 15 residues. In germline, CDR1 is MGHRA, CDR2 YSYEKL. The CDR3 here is CASSQRTGPSQPQHF. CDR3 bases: TGCGCCAGCAGCCAACGCACCGGCCCCTCTCAGCCCCAGCATTTT.

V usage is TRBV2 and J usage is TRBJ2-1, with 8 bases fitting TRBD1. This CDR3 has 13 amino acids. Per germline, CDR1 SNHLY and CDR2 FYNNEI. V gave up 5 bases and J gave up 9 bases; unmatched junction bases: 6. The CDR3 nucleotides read TGTGCCAGCAGTCCGACAGGGGTCGGTGAGCAGTTCTTC. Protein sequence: CASSPTGVGEQFF.

The CDR3: CASSSQGAWGYTF. The CDR3 coding sequence is TGTGCCAGCAGTTCACAGGGGGCTTGGGGCTACACCTTC. The rearrangement uses TRBV27 and TRBJ1-2; TRBD1 matches 9 bases. CDR3 length: 13 amino acids. Losses at the gene ends were 4 bases for V and 8 bases for J; bases not matched to a gene: 5. Germline loops: CDR1 MNHEY, CDR2 SMNVEV (reference sequence).

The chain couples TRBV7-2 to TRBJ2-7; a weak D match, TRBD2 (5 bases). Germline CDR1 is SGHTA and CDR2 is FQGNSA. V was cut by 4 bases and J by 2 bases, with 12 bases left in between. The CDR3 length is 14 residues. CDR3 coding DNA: TGTGCCAGCAGCTCTCGGGGTACACCCTACGAGCAGTACTTC. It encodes CASSSRGTPYEQYF. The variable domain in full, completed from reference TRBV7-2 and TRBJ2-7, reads GAGVSQSPSNKVTEKGKDVELRCDPISGHTALYWYRQSLGQGLEFLIYFQGNSAPDKSGLPSDRFSAERTGGSVSTLTIQRTQQEDSAVYLCASSSRGTPYEQYFGPGTRLTVT.

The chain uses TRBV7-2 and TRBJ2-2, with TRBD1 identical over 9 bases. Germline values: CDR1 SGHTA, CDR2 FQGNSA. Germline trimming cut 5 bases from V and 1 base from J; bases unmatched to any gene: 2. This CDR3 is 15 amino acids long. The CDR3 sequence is CASSPDRGNTGELFF. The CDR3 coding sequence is TGTGCCAGCAGCCCGGACAGGGGGAACACCGGGGAGCTGTTTTTT.

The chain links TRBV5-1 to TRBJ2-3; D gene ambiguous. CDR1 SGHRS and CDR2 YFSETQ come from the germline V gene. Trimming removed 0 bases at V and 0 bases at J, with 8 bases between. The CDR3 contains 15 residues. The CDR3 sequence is CASSLDGVSTDTQYF. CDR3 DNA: TGCGCCAGCAGCTTGGACGGTGTGAGCACAGATACGCAGTATTTT.

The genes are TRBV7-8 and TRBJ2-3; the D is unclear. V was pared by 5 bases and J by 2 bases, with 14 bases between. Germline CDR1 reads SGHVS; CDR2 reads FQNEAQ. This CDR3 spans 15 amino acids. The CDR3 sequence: CASSLGWSATDTQYF. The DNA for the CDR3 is TGTGCCAGCAGCCTCGGTTGGTCGGCCACAGATACGCAGTATTTT.

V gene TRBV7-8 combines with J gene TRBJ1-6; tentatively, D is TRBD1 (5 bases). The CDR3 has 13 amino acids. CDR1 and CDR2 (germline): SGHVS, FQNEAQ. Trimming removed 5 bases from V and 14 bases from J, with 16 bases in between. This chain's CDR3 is CASSIRVSETLHF. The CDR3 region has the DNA TGTGCCAGCAGCATCAGGGTCTCCGAGACCCTCCACTTT.

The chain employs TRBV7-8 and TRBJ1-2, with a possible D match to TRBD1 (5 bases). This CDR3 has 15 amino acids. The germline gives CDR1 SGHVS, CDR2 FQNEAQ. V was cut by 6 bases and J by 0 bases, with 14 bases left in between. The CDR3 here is CASSSGRLANYGYTF. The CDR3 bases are TGTGCCAGCAGTTCGGGACGGTTAGCTAACTATGGCTACACCTTC.

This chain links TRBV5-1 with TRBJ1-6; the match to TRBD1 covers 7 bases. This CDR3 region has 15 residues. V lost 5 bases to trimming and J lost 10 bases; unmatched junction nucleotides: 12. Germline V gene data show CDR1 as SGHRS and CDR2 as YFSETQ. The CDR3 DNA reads TGCGCCAGCAGGCTCCTTGGACAGGCGGACTCACCCCTCCACTTT. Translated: CASRLLGQADSPLHF.

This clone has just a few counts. In DNA form, the CDR3 reads TGTGCCAGTAGTCCCAGCTACGAGCAGTACGTC. Translation gives CASSPSYEQYV. The chain is built from TRBV19 and TRBJ2-7, with D uncertain. The CDR3 is 11 residues long. Trimming removed 5 bases at V and 3 bases at J, with 5 bases between. Germline V lookup: CDR1 LNHDA, CDR2 SQIVND (reference sequence).

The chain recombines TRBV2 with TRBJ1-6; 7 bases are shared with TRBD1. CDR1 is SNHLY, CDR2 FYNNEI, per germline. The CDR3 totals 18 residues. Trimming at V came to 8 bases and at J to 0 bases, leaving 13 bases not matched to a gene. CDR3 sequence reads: CASGGTADRSSYNSPLHF. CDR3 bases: TGTGCCAGCGGCGGGACAGCGGATAGGAGCTCCTATAATTCACCCCTCCACTTT. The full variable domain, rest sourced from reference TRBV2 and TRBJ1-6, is EPEVTQTPSHQVTQMGQEVILRCVPISNHLYFYWYRQILGQKVEFLVSFYNNEISEKSEIFDDQFSVERPDGSNFTLKIRSTKLEDSAMYFCASGGTADRSSYNSPLHFGNGTRLTVT.

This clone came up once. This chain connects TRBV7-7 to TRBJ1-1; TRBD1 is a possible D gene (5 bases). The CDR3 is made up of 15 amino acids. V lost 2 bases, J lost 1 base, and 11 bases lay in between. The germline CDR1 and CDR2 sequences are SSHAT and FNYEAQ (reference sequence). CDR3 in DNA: TGTGCCAGCAGCTTAAGTGGCACAGGGAACACTGAAGCTTTCTTT. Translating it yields CASSLSGTGNTEAFF.

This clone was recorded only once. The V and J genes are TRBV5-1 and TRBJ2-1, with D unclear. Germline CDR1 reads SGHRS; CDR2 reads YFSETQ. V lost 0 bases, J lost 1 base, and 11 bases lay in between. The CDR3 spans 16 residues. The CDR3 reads CASSLELGDSYNEQFF. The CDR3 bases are TGCGCCAGCAGCTTGGAACTTGGGGATTCCTACAATGAGCAGTTCTTC.

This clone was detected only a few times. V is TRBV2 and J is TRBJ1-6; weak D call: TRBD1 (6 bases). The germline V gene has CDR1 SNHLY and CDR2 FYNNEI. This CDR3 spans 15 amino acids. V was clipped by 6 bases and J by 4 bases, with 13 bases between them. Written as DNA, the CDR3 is TGTGCCAGCAGCCCAAAGGGGGTTTATAATTCACCCCTCCACTTT. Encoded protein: CASSPKGVYNSPLHF.

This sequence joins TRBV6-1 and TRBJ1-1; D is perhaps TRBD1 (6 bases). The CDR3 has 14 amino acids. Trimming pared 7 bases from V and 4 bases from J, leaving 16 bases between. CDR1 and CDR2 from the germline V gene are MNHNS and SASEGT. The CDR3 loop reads CASIEIRGGTEAFF. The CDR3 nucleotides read TGTGCCAGCATTGAGATCAGGGGCGGCACTGAAGCTTTCTTT.